This T cell receptor (beta chain) was sequenced in a study of radiation and T cells in renal cell carcinoma. Study-wide background: Nephrectomy followed 15 Gy stereotactic body radiation by 4 weeks.

The length of the CDR3 is 11 residues. Germline values: CDR1 SGHTA, CDR2 FQGNSA. Trimming cost V 2 bases and J 8 bases, with 7 bases left between them. TCRdb keeps only in-frame clones here, not all; method: immunoSEQ multiplex PCR. This table holds approximately 150,000 clones, less than 90% found once. Study-level points and caveats: No pretreatment tumor biopsies were available for baseline clonotypes. From baseline, blood top tumor clonotypes peaked at 2 weeks post-radiation.

As for time point: baseline pretreatment blood. Specified treatment: 15 Gy SBRT to primary tumor, nephrectomy 4 weeks later. Comments on this clone: Its target is unknown.

The source material was blood, sampled from a patient whose treatment included radiotherapy and nephrectomy. V is TRBV7-2 and J is TRBJ2-7; no clear D. The sequence came from a woman aged 65 to 85 with renal cell carcinoma. CDR3 nucleotide sequence: TGTGCCAGCAGCTTAAAGGGCAAGCAGTACTTC. It specifies CASSLKGKQYF.